What follows is one TCR beta chain and its context. CDR3 length: 15 residues. Germline V gene sequence: CDR1 LGHDT, CDR2 YNNKEL (reference sequence). The trim removed 4 bases at V and 3 bases at J, leaving 5 bases unmatched. Random hexamers were used to reverse transcribe roughly 0.5 to 1 ug of RNA. TCRdb ran MiXCR on the immunoSEQ multiplex PCR reads and lists one entry per CDR3 protein. The sample lists over 100,000 distinct CDR3 sequences, 90% to 96% seen once, with about 0.095% in the top ten. This sample is drawn from a study of CD8 T cells in Susac syndrome. The chain couples TRBV3-1 to TRBJ1-4, with 7 bases matching TRBD1. Sample: CD4+ T cells from PBMCs. The origin of this receptor is a human donor in good health. The CDR3 loop is CASSLQGTANEKLFF. DNA for the CDR3: TGTGCCAGCAGCCTGCAGGGGACAGCTAATGAAAAACTGTTTTTT.